Below, one T cell receptor (beta chain) is given with its context. Its antigen is undetermined. V lost 0 bases to trimming and J lost 4 bases, with 4 bases between them. The germline V gene encodes CDR1 SGHAT and CDR2 FQNNGV. The CDR3 consists of 12 residues. The entry originates in a study of long-term antiretroviral therapy in people with HIV. The libraries were made with immunoSEQ v3.0 at survey level. Clones were sequenced by immunoSEQ multiplex PCR, and TCRdb holds only the in-frame ones, with some missing. The sample lists around 13,000 clones, roughly 80% occurring once. General observations from the study: Therapy changes, viral resistance and ART adherence were not documented in the available data. Dominance of pre-ART expanded clones persisted, fluctuating and often declining after ART. Post-ART, diversity grew, though it stayed under transplant donor control levels.

The specimen comprised unsorted PBMCs, sampled 3.2 years before starting antiretroviral therapy. The chain links TRBV11-2 to TRBJ2-7; no clear D. This sequence originates from a man aged 40-49 years with HIV. The CDR3 loop is CASSLDLYEQYF. DNA for the CDR3: TGTGCCAGCAGCTTAGACCTGTACGAGCAGTACTTC. Together with reference TRBV11-2 and TRBJ2-7, the CDR3 gives the full variable domain: EAGVAQSPRYKIIEKRQSVAFWCNPISGHATLYWYQQILGQGPKLLIQFQNNGVVDDSQLPKDRFSAERLKGVDSTLKIQPAKLEDSAVYLCASSLDLYEQYFGPGTRLTVT.